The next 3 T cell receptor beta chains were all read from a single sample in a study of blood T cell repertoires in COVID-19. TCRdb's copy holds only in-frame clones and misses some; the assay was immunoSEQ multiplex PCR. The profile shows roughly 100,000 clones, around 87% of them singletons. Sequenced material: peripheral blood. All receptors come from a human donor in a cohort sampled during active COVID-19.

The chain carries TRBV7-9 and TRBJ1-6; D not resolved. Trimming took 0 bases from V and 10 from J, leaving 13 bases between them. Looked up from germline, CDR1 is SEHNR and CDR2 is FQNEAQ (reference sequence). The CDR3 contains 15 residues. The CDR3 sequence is CASSLAASDVSPLHF. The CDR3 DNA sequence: TGTGCCAGCAGCTTAGCAGCAAGCGATGTGTCACCCCTCCACTTT.

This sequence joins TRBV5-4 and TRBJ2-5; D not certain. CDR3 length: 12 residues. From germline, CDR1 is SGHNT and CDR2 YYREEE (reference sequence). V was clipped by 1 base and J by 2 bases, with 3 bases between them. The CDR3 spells CASSLPQETQYF. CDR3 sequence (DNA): TGTGCCAGCAGCTTGCCACAAGAGACCCAGTACTTC.

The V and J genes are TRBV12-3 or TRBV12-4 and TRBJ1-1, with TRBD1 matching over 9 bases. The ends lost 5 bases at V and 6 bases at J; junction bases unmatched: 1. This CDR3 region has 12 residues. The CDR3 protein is CASSGTGPEAFF. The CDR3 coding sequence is TGTGCCAGCAGTGGGACAGGGCCTGAAGCTTTCTTT.